This TCR beta chain was documented in a study of blood T cell repertoires in COVID-19. Across the study: Acute and convalescent COVID-19 samples came from the United States, Italy and Spain.

Study processing details: Quantification of nucleated cells was approximated via reference gene primer amplification. Assay: immunoSEQ multiplex PCR; the TCRdb copy retains only in-frame clones and omits some. The V and J calls and the clone size are those of that table, but D and trimming were determined from the DNA. The sample includes hundreds of thousands of clones, 70% to 90% of them seen just once. Germline V gene lookup returns CDR1 MRHNA and CDR2 SNTAGT. The CDR3 is 14 residues long. V gave up 4 bases and J gave up 8 bases, with 12 bases separating them. This study enrolled people aged roughly 18 to 90 from 20 to 25 US geographic areas. Clinical history as reported by participants underpinned cohort assignment.

The V gene is TRBV6-4, the J gene TRBJ1-6; D is unclear. The receptor's source is a man aged 45 to 65 who had been exposed to COVID-19. The specimen sequenced was PBMCs or T cells enriched from blood (not recorded which). This CDR3 reads CASSATGGYSPLHF. Here the CDR3 DNA reads TGTGCCAGCAGTGCCACTGGCGGGTATTCACCCCTCCACTTT.